This passage covers 32 T cell receptor beta chains from one sample sequenced in a study of high-grade serous ovarian cancer treatment subgroups. The tumor samples were collected prior to definitive surgery or chemotherapy. TCRdb's table, derived via immunoSEQ multiplex PCR, lists solely in-frame clones and lacks some. The sample comprises approximately 40,000 clones, 70% to 80% of which are singletons, and approximately 3.1% rests with the top ten. The specimen sequenced was tumor tissue. These receptors were taken from a human donor with high-grade serous ovarian cancer.

The table lists this clone with a count of one. This chain connects TRBV7-9 to TRBJ1-2; D is ambiguous. Germline V gives CDR1 SEHNR, CDR2 FQNEAQ (reference sequence). The CDR3 is 15 residues long. V lost 4 bases, J lost 4 bases, and 16 bases lay in between. CDR3 in DNA: TGTGCCAGCAGCTCCCCGAGCGCCCCTGGCTATGGCTACACCTTC. Its protein product is CASSSPSAPGYGYTF.

This chain joins TRBV2 and TRBJ1-5; 7 bases fit TRBD1. V was clipped by 9 bases and J by 4 bases; unmatched bases: 6. CDR1 and CDR2 (germline): SNHLY, FYNNEI. The CDR3 totals 13 residues. The CDR3 here is CASGGQWNQPQHF. The DNA for the CDR3 is TGTGCCAGTGGGGGACAGTGGAATCAGCCCCAGCATTTT. Using reference TRBV2 and TRBJ1-5 for the parts outside the CDR3, the full variable domain is EPEVTQTPSHQVTQMGQEVILRCVPISNHLYFYWYRQILGQKVEFLVSFYNNEISEKSEIFDDQFSVERPDGSNFTLKIRSTKLEDSAMYFCASGGQWNQPQHFGDGTRLSIL.

This rearrangement joins TRBV5-1 to TRBJ2-1; D is uncertain. Trimming removed 5 bases at V and 3 bases at J, with 12 bases between. The CDR3 spans 14 residues. Germline V gene data show CDR1 as SGHRS and CDR2 as YFSETQ. The CDR3 coding sequence is TGCGCCAGCAGTGGTCGCGGTAACTACAATGAGCAGTTCTTC. Translation: CASSGRGNYNEQFF.

The chain carries TRBV7-2 and TRBJ2-3, with 9 bases lining up with TRBD2. Unmatched junction bases numbered 5, after V lost 5 bases and J lost 8 bases. Germline CDR1 and CDR2: SGHTA and FQGNSA. The CDR3 extends over 13 amino acids. The CDR3, as DNA: TGTGCCAGCAGCAGAGGACTAGCGAGTACGCAGTATTTT. Its protein is CASSRGLASTQYF.

The chain couples TRBV28 to TRBJ1-2; no firm D call. CDR1 is MDHEN, CDR2 SYDVKM, per germline. V was clipped by 3 bases and J by 4 bases, with 15 bases between them. The CDR3 has 15 amino acids. The CDR3 loop is CASSFSPSLRYGYTF. DNA for the CDR3: TGTGCCAGCAGTTTTTCCCCCTCCCTCCGCTATGGCTACACCTTC.

This sequence joins TRBV9 and TRBJ2-1; maybe TRBD2 (6 bases). The ends were cut back, 0 bases at V and 10 bases at J, with 17 bases in the middle. This CDR3 is built from 15 residues. CDR1 SGDLS and CDR2 YYNGEE come from the germline V gene. CDR3: CASSVGAEAGREQFF. The CDR3 nucleotides read TGTGCCAGCAGCGTAGGGGCAGAGGCGGGAAGGGAGCAGTTCTTC.

The chain recombines TRBV6-5 with TRBJ2-4; a possible D gene is TRBD2 (6 bases). Germline-derived CDR1 and CDR2 are MNHEY and SVGAGI. With 4 bases removed from V and 1 base from J, the gap between germline ends came to 14 bases. The CDR3 spans 16 residues. CDR3 nucleotide sequence: TGTGCCAGCAGTTCTCCGGCGGGGAAGGCCAAAAACATTCAGTACTTC. Amino acid sequence: CASSSPAGKAKNIQYF.

The V and J genes are TRBV29-1 and TRBJ1-1; D might be TRBD1 (5 bases). Deletions cut 7 bases from V and 3 bases from J, with 15 bases between. The CDR3 extends over 13 amino acids. The V gene's germline CDR1 is SQVTM and CDR2 ANQGSEA. This chain's CDR3 is CSAAGHRDTEAFF. CDR3 sequence (DNA): TGCAGCGCCGCAGGACACAGAGACACTGAAGCTTTCTTT.

CDR3 residues: CSAPYAGEQFF. As DNA, the CDR3 is TGCAGTGCCCCCTATGCGGGCGAGCAGTTCTTC. The chain employs TRBV20-1 and TRBJ2-1; weak D call: TRBD2 (5 bases). Germline CDR1 and CDR2: DFQATT and SNEGSKA (reference sequence). The CDR3 extends over 11 amino acids. V was pared by 6 bases and J by 10 bases, with 13 bases between.

The CDR3 DNA follows: TGCGCCAGCAGCCAAGGCCTGGGGGCGGGAGGCACCGGGGAGCTGTTTTTT. It yields the protein CASSQGLGAGGTGELFF. The chain uses TRBV4-1 and TRBJ2-2, with 8 positions matching TRBD2. V gave up 1 base and J gave up 4 bases; unmatched junction bases: 8. Germline assignment: CDR1 MGHRA and CDR2 YSYEKL. The CDR3 length is 17 residues.

The gene calls are TRBV18 and TRBJ2-2; D is perhaps TRBD1 (6 bases). The CDR3 has 16 amino acids. Trimming pared 0 bases from V and 6 bases from J, leaving 14 bases between. Germline assignment: CDR1 KGHSH and CDR2 LQKENI. The CDR3 DNA reads TGTGCCAGCTCACCACCGCGGAACAGGGTTGCCGGGGAGCTGTTTTTT. Translation gives CASSPPRNRVAGELFF.

The rearrangement uses TRBV5-4 and TRBJ1-1, with a tentative D call TRBD1 (6 bases). The CDR3 covers 14 residues. Per the germline V gene, CDR1 is SGHNT and CDR2 is YYREEE (reference sequence). V lost 3 bases, J lost 9 bases, and 18 bases lay in between. CDR3 coding DNA: TGTGCCAGCAGCTCGGGAGGGGGGGCGCTTCAAGCTTTCTTT. It specifies CASSSGGGALQAFF. Full variable domain (missing parts from reference TRBV5-4 and TRBJ1-1): ETGVTQSPTHLIKTRGQQVTLRCSSQSGHNTVSWYQQALGQGPQFIFQYYREEENGRGNFPPRFSGLQFPNYSSELNVNALELDDSALYLCASSSGGGALQAFFGQGTRLTVV.

The chain has TRBV28 and TRBJ2-7; 13 bases map to TRBD2. The CDR3 sequence is 16 residues long. The junction had 4 bases not matched to a gene; V was cut back by 5 bases and J by 0 bases. CDR1 MDHEN and CDR2 SYDVKM come from the germline V gene. CDR3 region: CASSITSGRASYEQYF. The DNA of the CDR3 is TGTGCCAGCAGTATCACTAGCGGGAGGGCCTCCTACGAGCAGTACTTC.

V is TRBV27 and J is TRBJ2-7; the D gene is possibly TRBD1 (6 bases). Germline V gene sequence: CDR1 MNHEY, CDR2 SMNVEV (reference sequence). The CDR3 spans 14 residues. Trimming removed 6 bases from V and 4 bases from J, with 16 bases in between. The CDR3 region has the DNA TGTGCCAGCAGCCCAGGGGCTCCACCTTACGAGCAGTACTTC. Protein sequence: CASSPGAPPYEQYF.

The chain is built from TRBV19 and TRBJ2-7; TRBD2 aligns across 8 bases. V dropped 7 bases and J dropped 2; count of bases not matched to a gene: 7. This CDR3 region has 14 residues. CDR1 and CDR2 from the germline V gene are LNHDA and SQIVND (reference sequence). The CDR3 DNA reads TGTGCCAGTACCCGGACTAGCAAAACCTACGAGCAGTACTTC. It codes for CASTRTSKTYEQYF. Drawing the rest from reference TRBV19 and TRBJ2-7, the complete variable domain is DGGITQSPKYLFRKEGQNVTLSCEQNLNHDAMYWYRQDPGQGLRLIYYSQIVNDFQKGDIAEGYSVSREKKESFPLTVTSAQKNPTAFYLCASTRTSKTYEQYFGPGTRLTVT.

The chain employs TRBV28 and TRBJ2-3; D may be TRBD2 (6 bases). Germline CDR1 and CDR2: MDHEN and SYDVKM. V was shortened by 6 bases and J by 6 bases, with 19 bases between the two germline ends. CDR3 length: 15 residues. CDR3 amino acids: CASSLLGGDWDTQYF. The CDR3 nucleotides read TGTGCCAGCAGCCTTCTGGGGGGAGATTGGGATACGCAGTATTTT.

The chain carries TRBV28 and TRBJ1-5; D gene unclear. The CDR3 spans 12 residues. Trimming pared 1 base from V and 5 bases from J, leaving 3 bases between. CDR1 and CDR2 (germline): MDHEN, SYDVKM. The CDR3 DNA is TGTGCCAGCAGTTTATCTCATCAGCCCCAGCATTTT. This gives the protein CASSLSHQPQHF.

The rearrangement links TRBV28 to TRBJ2-1; D remains unclear. V was trimmed by 11 bases and J by 0 bases, leaving 8 bases between them. Germline V gives CDR1 MDHEN, CDR2 SYDVKM. CDR3 length equals 12 residues. In nucleotides, the CDR3 is TGTGCCGCCCAGAGCTCCTACAATGAGCAGTTCTTC. This codes for CAAQSSYNEQFF.

CDR3: CASSVYPQGNGYTF. CDR3 sequence (DNA): TGTGCCAGCAGCGTCTACCCACAGGGGAACGGCTACACCTTC. V usage is TRBV7-9 and J usage is TRBJ1-2; 7 bases are shared with TRBD1. The V gene end was trimmed by 5 bases and the J gene end by 8 bases; junction bases not matched to a gene: 11. The length of the CDR3 is 14 residues. Germline assignment: CDR1 SEHNR and CDR2 FQNEAQ (reference sequence).

The chain uses TRBV6-5 and TRBJ2-5; D not resolved. The J call is uncertain, as TRBJ2-7 better fits the DNA end. This CDR3 contains 11 residues. Looked up from germline, CDR1 is MNHEY and CDR2 is SVGAGI. CDR3 loop: CASHTSYEQYF. The CDR3 DNA is TGTGCCAGCCACACTTCCTACGAGCAGTACTTC.

The rearrangement uses TRBV5-6 and TRBJ2-7; 8 bases map to TRBD2. J gave up 3 bases and V 1 base, and 3 bases lay outside the gene matches. Germline V lookup: CDR1 SGHDT, CDR2 YYEEEE. The CDR3 covers 14 residues. The CDR3 nucleotides are TGTGCCAGCAGCTTGAGCGGGAGTCGCTACGAGCAGTACTTC. Its protein product is CASSLSGSRYEQYF.

The rearrangement joins TRBV5-4 to TRBJ2-7; TRBD2 might be the D (5 bases). Trimming stripped 4 bases from V and 0 bases from J, with 11 bases between. Germline values: CDR1 SGHNT, CDR2 YYREEE (reference sequence). The CDR3 has 14 residues. CDR3 protein: CASSRGRGSYEQYF. The CDR3 DNA sequence: TGTGCCAGCAGCCGGGGAAGAGGCTCCTACGAGCAGTACTTC.

This clone is large by share. V usage is TRBV6-8 and J usage is TRBJ2-7; 11 bases line up with TRBD1. The germline gives CDR1 MNHGY, CDR2 SAAAGT. CDR3 length: 14 amino acids. Trimming at V came to 5 bases and at J to 7 bases, leaving 7 bases not matched to a gene. The CDR3 DNA is TGTGCCAGCAGTGCCGGGACAGGGGGTGGGGAGCAGTACTTC. It codes for CASSAGTGGGEQYF.

The chain is built from TRBV19 and TRBJ2-1; 9 bases are shared with TRBD1. Germline assignment: CDR1 LNHDA and CDR2 SQIVND (reference sequence). This CDR3 is 20 amino acids long. Trimming cost V 4 bases and J 4 bases; bases outside gene matches: 20. CDR3 in amino acids: CASSTEALFWDRAHYNEQFF. In DNA, the CDR3 is TGTGCCAGTAGTACCGAAGCTCTTTTCTGGGACAGGGCCCATTACAATGAGCAGTTCTTC.

This clone was recorded only once. The chain joins TRBV5-4 to TRBJ2-5; 9 nucleotides agree with TRBD1. This CDR3 comprises 14 residues. Germline CDR1 reads SGHNT; CDR2 reads YYREEE (reference sequence). Unmatched junction bases numbered 4, after V lost 4 bases and J lost 3 bases. The chain's CDR3 is CASSPRTGEETQYF. The CDR3 DNA reads as TGTGCCAGCAGCCCCCGGACAGGGGAAGAGACCCAGTACTTC.

The chain recombines TRBV28 with TRBJ2-3; 7 nucleotides align to TRBD1. The CDR3 covers 15 residues. V lost 5 bases and J lost 10; bases outside the gene matches: 15. Per germline, CDR1 MDHEN and CDR2 SYDVKM. The CDR3 region is CASSLDATGQEAQYF. The CDR3 DNA reads as TGTGCCAGCAGTCTTGACGCTACCGGACAGGAGGCGCAGTATTTT.

The gene calls are TRBV10-1 and TRBJ1-2, with D maybe TRBD1 (6 bases). The CDR3 has 14 amino acids. Trimming took off 5 bases at V and 8 bases at J, with 18 bases between the two ends. The germline gives CDR1 WNHNN, CDR2 SYGVQD (reference sequence). CDR3 protein: CASSFAHPRGGYTF. The CDR3 coding sequence is TGCGCCAGCAGTTTTGCCCACCCTAGGGGGGGCTACACCTTC.

A few counts support this clone. The rearrangement links TRBV7-9 to TRBJ2-2; TRBD2 aligns across 9 bases. Per the germline V gene, CDR1 is SEHNR and CDR2 is FQNEAQ (reference sequence). J was trimmed by 7 bases and V by 3 bases; bases with no gene match: 6. This CDR3 contains 15 residues. The CDR3 loop reads CASSLASGTVGELFF. CDR3 DNA sequence: TGTGCCAGCAGCTTGGCTAGCGGGACCGTCGGGGAGCTGTTTTTT.

This chain connects TRBV4-2 to TRBJ1-4; D is ambiguous. Germline CDR1 and CDR2: LGHNA and YNFKEQ. Trimming left V 0 bases short and J 11 bases short, with 13 bases between. The CDR3 runs 14 residues. The CDR3: CASSQEKGSKKLFF. For the CDR3, the DNA is TGTGCCAGCAGCCAAGAGAAGGGAAGCAAGAAACTGTTTTTT.

V and J are TRBV4-1 and TRBJ1-3; the match to TRBD1 covers 8 bases. J gave up 1 base and V 0 bases, and 5 bases lay outside the gene matches. The CDR3 runs to 17 residues. The germline CDR1 and CDR2 sequences are MGHRA and YSYEKL. The CDR3 loop is CASSQENNRGSGNTIYF. DNA for the CDR3: TGCGCCAGCAGCCAAGAGAATAACAGGGGGTCTGGAAACACCATATATTTT.

CDR3 residues: CASSPTWNQPQHF. CDR3 nucleotides: TGTGCCAGCAGCCCCACCTGGAATCAGCCCCAGCATTTT. The chain combines TRBV7-8 with TRBJ1-5; D unresolved. Germline lookup yields CDR1 SGHVS and CDR2 FQNEAQ. Trimming stripped 5 bases from V and 4 bases from J, with 9 bases between. The CDR3 has 13 amino acids.

The chain links TRBV11-2 to TRBJ1-5; 8 positions agree with TRBD1. With V trimmed by 5 bases and J by 7 bases, 10 bases remained unmatched. CDR3 length: 15 amino acids. Germline assignment: CDR1 SGHAT and CDR2 FQNNGV. The CDR3 loop reads CASSPWTGPNQPQHF. CDR3 in DNA: TGTGCCAGCAGCCCCTGGACAGGGCCGAACCAGCCCCAGCATTTT.